The clone carrying this T cell receptor (beta chain) was picked up many times. Its antigen is undetermined. The junction shows a germline mismatch at one end, possibly a read error. This sample stems from a study of molecular identifiers for immune sequencing clone quantification. Study outcomes and limitations: Among effectors, clones above 20 RNA copies held over 98% of molecules; among naive cells, under 1%. Investigators reportedly could detect spiked Jurkat TCR RNA from one cell among approximately 1.1 million naive cells.

TCRdb analysed the PCR reads with MiXCR anew, one entry per CDR3 protein. Of over 550,000 distinct CDR3 sequences in the sample, 25% were seen once. The sample consisted of naive CD8+ T cells from blood, with Jurkat cell RNA spiked in. Subset defined: FACS-sorted CD8+CD4-CCR7+CD45RA+ naive T cells. The receptor was isolated from a human donor in good health. Some libraries in this study had Jurkat cell RNA spiked in.

The CDR3 loop reads CASSQGLAGDEEYF. Written as DNA, the CDR3 is TGTGCCAGCAGCCAGGGACTAGCGGGAGACGAGGAGTACTTC. The chain combines TRBV12-3 or TRBV12-4 with TRBJ2-7; 14 positions match TRBD2. The CDR3 is made up of 14 amino acids.